This entry is about one TCR beta chain. These data originate in a study of T-cell reconstitution after alpha-beta-depleted transplantation in children. Molecular barcoding with unique molecular identifiers was used for the TCRbeta library. TCRdb reprocessed the PCR reads with MiXCR, giving one entry per CDR3 protein. The data show over 550,000 distinct CDR3 sequences, with roughly a tenth seen just once and less than 4.5% held by the top ten. This CDR3 is built from 15 residues. Germline CDR1 MRHNA, CDR2 SNTAGT. The V end lost 4 bases, the J end lost 3 bases, and 15 bases lay between the germline ends.

This specimen was PBMCs from the stem cell graft donor, taken from the stem cell graft. The rearrangement joins TRBV6-4 to TRBJ2-5, with D possibly being TRBD1 (5 bases). This sequence was found in a human donor who donated a stem cell graft to a child with acute myeloid leukemia. As DNA, the CDR3 is TGTGCCAGCAGTGCCTTCGGACACCTGAAAGAGACCCAGTACTTC. Amino acids: CASSAFGHLKETQYF.